The present T cell receptor (beta chain) was sequenced within a study of blood T cell repertoires in COVID-19. Study-wide background: Acute and convalescent COVID-19 specimens originated in the United States, Italy and Spain.

Trimming removed 5 bases from V and 1 base from J, with 8 bases in between. CDR3 length: 13 amino acids. In the authors' workflow: Nucleated cell counts were estimated from reference gene primer amplification. The protocol was immunoSEQ multiplex PCR, while the TCRdb copy is restricted to in-frame clones and leaves out a portion. The V and J calls and clone size were taken over from that table, and D and trimming were inferred from the DNA. The table lists over 150,000 clones, 65% to 85% of them singletons. This clone was picked up a small number of times. The identical CDR3 is also encoded by other nucleotide sequences in the sample.

The chain links TRBV12-3 or TRBV12-4 to TRBJ1-1; possible D gene TRBD1, 6 bases. This clonotype was sampled from an elderly woman with acute or convalescent COVID-19. The sequenced sample was peripheral blood. In DNA form, the CDR3 reads TGTGCCAGCAGTAGACAGGAGAACACTGAAGCTTTCTTT. It translates to CASSRQENTEAFF.